These 3 T cell receptor beta chains were all obtained from the same sample, sequenced in a study of neurological immune-mediated disorders. Time point in this sample: technical triplicate 2. TCRdb redid the calling of the 5' RACE reads with MiXCR, one entry per CDR3 protein. The sample yields roughly 30,000 distinct CDR3 sequences, less than 15% seen once. Source material: CD4+ T cells from blood. The receptors here all came from a female donor with HTLV-1-associated myelopathy (HAM/TSP).

The rearrangement links TRBV20-1 to TRBJ2-7; 7 nucleotides match TRBD2. With V trimmed by 1 base and J by 5 bases, 8 bases remained unmatched. Germline CDR1 is DFQATT and CDR2 is SNEGSKA (reference sequence). The CDR3 is 14 residues long. The CDR3 spells CSARAGPSGNEQYF. The CDR3 DNA follows: TGCAGTGCTAGAGCGGGCCCTAGCGGCAACGAGCAGTACTTC.

As regards this clonotype: A clone one base away is much larger, so this may be a read error. The chain recombines TRBV19 with TRBJ2-2; D not resolved. The ends were cut back, 3 bases at V and 7 bases at J, with 15 bases in the middle. CDR1 and CDR2 (germline): LNHDA, SQIVND (reference sequence). The CDR3 totals 15 residues. The CDR3 is CASSIRKGLVGELFF. The CDR3, as DNA: TGTGCCAGTAGTATCCGTAAGGGATTGGTCGGGGAGCTGTTTTTT. Complete variable domain (other parts from reference TRBV19 and TRBJ2-2): DGGITQSPKYLFRKEGQNVTLSCEQNLNHDAMYWYRQDPGQGLRLIYYSQIVNDFQKGDIAEGYSVSREKKESFPLTVTSAQKNPTAFYLCASSIRKGLVGELFFGEGSRLTVL.

Ten or more counts support this clonotype. The rearrangement joins TRBV6-5 to TRBJ2-2, with D tentatively TRBD2 (6 bases). Trimming took off 5 bases at V and 5 bases at J, with 18 bases between the two ends. Germline CDR1 reads MNHEY; CDR2 reads SVGAGI. The CDR3 contains 16 residues. CDR3 sequence: CASSARLERWTGELFF. The CDR3 DNA is TGTGCCAGCAGTGCCCGACTAGAAAGGTGGACCGGGGAGCTGTTTTTT.